This T cell receptor beta chain was recorded in a study of T cell repertoires in cytomegalovirus infection. About the research overall: Indications came from public TCR beta signatures; they pointed to CMV infection and to a matching HLA type. Study-level findings and limits: In two of eight donors, the top clonotype was HLA-C-restricted CMV-specific.

The V end lost 1 base, the J end lost 0 bases, and 9 bases lay between the germline ends. The germline CDR1 and CDR2 sequences are SEHNR and FQNEAQ (reference sequence). The CDR3 runs to 15 residues. TCRdb itself ran the reads through MiXCR, one entry per CDR3 protein. The sample carries more than 350,000 distinct CDR3 sequences, roughly 31% recorded once. As for this clonotype: What it binds is unknown.

The sequencing sample was made of PBMCs. The chain links TRBV7-9 to TRBJ2-5, with unresolved D. The receptor comes from a human donor in good health (CMV status not recorded). Some clones in this sample may be carry-over from other donors' samples. The CDR3 here is CASSLESVDQETQYF. In nucleotides, the CDR3 is TGTGCCAGCAGCTTAGAATCGGTCGACCAAGAGACCCAGTACTTC.